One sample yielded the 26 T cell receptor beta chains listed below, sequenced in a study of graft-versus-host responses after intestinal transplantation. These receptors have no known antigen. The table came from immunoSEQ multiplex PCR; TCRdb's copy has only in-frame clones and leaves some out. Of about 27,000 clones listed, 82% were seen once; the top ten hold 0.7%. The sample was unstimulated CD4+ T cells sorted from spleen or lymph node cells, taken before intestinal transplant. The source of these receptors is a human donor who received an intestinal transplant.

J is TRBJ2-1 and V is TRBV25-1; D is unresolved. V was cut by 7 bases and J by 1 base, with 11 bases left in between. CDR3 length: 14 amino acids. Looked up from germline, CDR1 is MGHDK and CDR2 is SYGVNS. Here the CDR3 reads CASKPGGSYNEQFF. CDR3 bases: TGTGCCAGCAAACCGGGTGGTTCCTACAATGAGCAGTTCTTC.

The CDR3 loop reads CASSLSRTANTEAFF. CDR3 in DNA: TGTGCCAGCAGCTTAAGTAGGACAGCGAACACTGAAGCTTTCTTT. V is TRBV11-2 and J is TRBJ1-1, with D perhaps TRBD1 (6 bases). This CDR3 has 15 residues. Trimming stripped 2 bases from V and 1 base from J, with 11 bases between. From germline, CDR1 is SGHAT and CDR2 FQNNGV.

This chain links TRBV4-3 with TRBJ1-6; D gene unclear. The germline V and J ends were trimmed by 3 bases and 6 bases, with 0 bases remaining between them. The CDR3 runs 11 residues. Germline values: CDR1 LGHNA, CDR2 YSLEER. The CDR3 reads CASSHNSPLHF. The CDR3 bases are TGCGCCAGCAGCCATAATTCACCCCTCCACTTT.

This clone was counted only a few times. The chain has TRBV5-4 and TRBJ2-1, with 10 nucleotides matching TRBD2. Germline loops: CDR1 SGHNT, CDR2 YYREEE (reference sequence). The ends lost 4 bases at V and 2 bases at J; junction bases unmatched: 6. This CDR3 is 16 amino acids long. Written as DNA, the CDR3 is TGTGCCAGCAGCCCAGGACTAGCGGTAACCTACAATGAGCAGTTCTTC. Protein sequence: CASSPGLAVTYNEQFF.

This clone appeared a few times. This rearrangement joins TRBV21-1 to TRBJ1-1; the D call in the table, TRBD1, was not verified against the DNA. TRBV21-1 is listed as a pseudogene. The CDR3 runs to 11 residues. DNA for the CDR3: TGTGCCAGCCCCCAATTTGCTGAAGCTTTCTTT. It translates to CASPQFAEAFF.

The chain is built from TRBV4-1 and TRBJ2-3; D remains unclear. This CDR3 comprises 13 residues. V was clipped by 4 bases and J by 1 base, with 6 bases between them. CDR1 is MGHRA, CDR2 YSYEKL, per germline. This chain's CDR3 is CASSRSRTDTQYF. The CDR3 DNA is TGCGCCAGCAGCCGGAGCCGCACAGATACGCAGTATTTT.

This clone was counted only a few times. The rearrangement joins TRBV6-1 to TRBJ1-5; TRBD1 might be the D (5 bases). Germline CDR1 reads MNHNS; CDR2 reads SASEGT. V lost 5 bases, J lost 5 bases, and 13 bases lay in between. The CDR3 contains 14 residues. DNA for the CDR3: TGTGCCAGCAGTCTTCCCTCAGGGTATCAGCCCCAGCATTTT. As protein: CASSLPSGYQPQHF.

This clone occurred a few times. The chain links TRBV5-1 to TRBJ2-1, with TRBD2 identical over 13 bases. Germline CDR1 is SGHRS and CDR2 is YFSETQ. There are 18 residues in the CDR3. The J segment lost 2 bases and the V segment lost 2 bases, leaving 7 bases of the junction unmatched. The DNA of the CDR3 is TGCGCCAGCAGCTTAACTAGCGGGGGGGCCTTTCCCTACAATGAGCAGTTCTTC. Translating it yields CASSLTSGGAFPYNEQFF.

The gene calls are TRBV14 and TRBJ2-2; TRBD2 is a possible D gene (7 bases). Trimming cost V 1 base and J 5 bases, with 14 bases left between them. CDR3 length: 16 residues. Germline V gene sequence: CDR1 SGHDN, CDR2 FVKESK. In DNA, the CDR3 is TGTGCCAGCAGCCAAGTCCGGGGGGCCGGTACCGGGGAGCTGTTTTTT. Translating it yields CASSQVRGAGTGELFF.

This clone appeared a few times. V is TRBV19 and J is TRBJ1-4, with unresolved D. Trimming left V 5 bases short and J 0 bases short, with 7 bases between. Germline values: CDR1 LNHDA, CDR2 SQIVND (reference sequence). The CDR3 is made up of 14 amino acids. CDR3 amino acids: CASSSRTTNEKLFF. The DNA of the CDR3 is TGTGCCAGTAGTTCCCGGACAACTAATGAAAAACTGTTTTTT.

For the CDR3, the DNA is TGTGCCACCCTAGCGGGATTGAGCACAGATACGCAGTATTTT. Protein: CATLAGLSTDTQYF. The chain uses TRBV10-3 and TRBJ2-3; 9 nucleotides match TRBD2. The CDR3 consists of 14 residues. In germline, CDR1 is ENHRY, CDR2 SYGVKD. Trimming cost V 10 bases and J 0 bases; bases outside gene matches: 5.

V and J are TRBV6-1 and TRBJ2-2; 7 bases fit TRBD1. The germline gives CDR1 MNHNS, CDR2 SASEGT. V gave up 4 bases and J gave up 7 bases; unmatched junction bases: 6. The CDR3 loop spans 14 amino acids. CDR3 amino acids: CASSGRQGGGELFF. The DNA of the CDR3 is TGTGCCAGCAGTGGGCGACAGGGTGGCGGGGAGCTGTTTTTT.

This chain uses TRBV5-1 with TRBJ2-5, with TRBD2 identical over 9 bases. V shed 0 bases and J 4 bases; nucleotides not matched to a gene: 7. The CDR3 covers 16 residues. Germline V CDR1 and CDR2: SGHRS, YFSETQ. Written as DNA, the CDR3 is TGCGCCAGCAGCTTGGCCAGCGGGGGGACTCGAGAGACCCAGTACTTC. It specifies CASSLASGGTRETQYF. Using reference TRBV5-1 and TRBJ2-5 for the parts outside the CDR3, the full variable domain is KAGVTQTPRYLIKTRGQQVTLSCSPISGHRSVSWYQQTPGQGLQFLFEYFSETQRNKGNFPGRFSGRQFSNSRSEMNVSTLELGDSALYLCASSLASGGTRETQYFGPGTRLLVL.

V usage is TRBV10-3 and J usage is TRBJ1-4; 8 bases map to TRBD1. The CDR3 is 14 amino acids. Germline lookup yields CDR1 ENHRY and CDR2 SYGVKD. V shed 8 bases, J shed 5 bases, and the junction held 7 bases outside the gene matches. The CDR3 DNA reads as TGTGCCATCGGGGGACAGGTCGGAAATGAAAAACTGTTTTTT. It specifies CAIGGQVGNEKLFF.

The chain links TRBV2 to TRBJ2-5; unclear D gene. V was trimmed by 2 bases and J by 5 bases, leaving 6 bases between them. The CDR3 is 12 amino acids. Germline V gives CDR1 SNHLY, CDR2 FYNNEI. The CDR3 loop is CASSERGETQYF. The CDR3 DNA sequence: TGTGCCAGCAGTGAACGTGGGGAGACCCAGTACTTC. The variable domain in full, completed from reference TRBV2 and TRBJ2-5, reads EPEVTQTPSHQVTQMGQEVILRCVPISNHLYFYWYRQILGQKVEFLVSFYNNEISEKSEIFDDQFSVERPDGSNFTLKIRSTKLEDSAMYFCASSERGETQYFGPGTRLLVL.

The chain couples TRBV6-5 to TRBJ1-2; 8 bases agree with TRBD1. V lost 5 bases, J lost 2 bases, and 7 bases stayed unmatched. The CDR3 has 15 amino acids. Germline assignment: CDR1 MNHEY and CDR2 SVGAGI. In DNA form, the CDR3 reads TGTGCCAGCAGTCAAACAGGGGGGCAGAACTATGGCTACACCTTC. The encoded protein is CASSQTGGQNYGYTF.

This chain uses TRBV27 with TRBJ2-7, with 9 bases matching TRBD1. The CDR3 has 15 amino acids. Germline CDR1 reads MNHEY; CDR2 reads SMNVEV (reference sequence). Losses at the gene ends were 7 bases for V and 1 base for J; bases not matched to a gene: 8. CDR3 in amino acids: CASKDSGTGSYEQYF. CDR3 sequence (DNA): TGTGCCAGCAAGGATTCCGGGACAGGGTCCTACGAGCAGTACTTC.

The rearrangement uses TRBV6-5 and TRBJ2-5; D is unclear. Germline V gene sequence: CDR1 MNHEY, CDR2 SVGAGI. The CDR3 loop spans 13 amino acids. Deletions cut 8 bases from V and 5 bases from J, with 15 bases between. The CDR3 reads CASSDGLGETQYF. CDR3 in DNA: TGTGCCAGCTCCGACGGTTTGGGGGAGACCCAGTACTTC.

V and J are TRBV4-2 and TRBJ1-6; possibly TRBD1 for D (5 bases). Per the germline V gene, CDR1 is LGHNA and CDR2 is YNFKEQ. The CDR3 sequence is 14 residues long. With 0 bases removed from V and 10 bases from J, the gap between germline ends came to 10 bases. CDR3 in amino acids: CASSQEAGRSPLHF. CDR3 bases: TGTGCCAGCAGCCAAGAAGCAGGGAGGTCACCCCTCCACTTT.

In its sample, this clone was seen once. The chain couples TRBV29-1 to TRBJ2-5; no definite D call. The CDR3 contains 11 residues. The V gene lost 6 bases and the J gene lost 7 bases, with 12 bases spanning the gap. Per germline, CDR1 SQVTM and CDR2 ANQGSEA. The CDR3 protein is CSVSTGLTQYF. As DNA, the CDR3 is TGCAGCGTGTCGACCGGATTGACCCAGTACTTC.

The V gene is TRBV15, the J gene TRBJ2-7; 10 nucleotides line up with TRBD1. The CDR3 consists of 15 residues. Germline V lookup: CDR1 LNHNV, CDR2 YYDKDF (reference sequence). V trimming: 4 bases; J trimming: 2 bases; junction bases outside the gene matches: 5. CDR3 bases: TGTGCCACCAGCAAAGGGACAGGGGTAGCCTACGAGCAGTACTTC. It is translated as CATSKGTGVAYEQYF.

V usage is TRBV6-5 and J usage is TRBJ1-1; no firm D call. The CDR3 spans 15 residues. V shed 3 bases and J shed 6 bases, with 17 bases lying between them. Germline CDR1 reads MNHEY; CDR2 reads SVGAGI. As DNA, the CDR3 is TGTGCCAGCAGTTATAAGGGCTTAGGCGACCCTGAAGCTTTCTTT. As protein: CASSYKGLGDPEAFF.

The CDR3 coding sequence is TGTGCCAGCAGCCTCAATAACTATGGCTACACCTTC. Translation: CASSLNNYGYTF. This chain joins TRBV7-2 and TRBJ1-2; D is undetermined. The V gene's germline CDR1 is SGHTA and CDR2 FQGNSA. The CDR3 covers 12 residues. V was shortened by 5 bases and J by 1 base, with 5 bases between the two germline ends.

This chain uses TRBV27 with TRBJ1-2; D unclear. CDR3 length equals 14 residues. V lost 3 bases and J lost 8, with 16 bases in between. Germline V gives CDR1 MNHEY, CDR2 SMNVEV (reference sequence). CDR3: CASSFLNPRAGYTF. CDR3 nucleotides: TGTGCCAGCAGTTTCCTAAACCCACGCGCGGGCTACACCTTC.

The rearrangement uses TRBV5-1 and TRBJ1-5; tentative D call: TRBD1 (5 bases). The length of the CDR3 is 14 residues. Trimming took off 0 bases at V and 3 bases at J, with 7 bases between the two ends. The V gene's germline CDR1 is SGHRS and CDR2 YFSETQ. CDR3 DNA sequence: TGCGCCAGCAGCTTGGGCAGGGACAATCAGCCCCAGCATTTT. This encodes CASSLGRDNQPQHF. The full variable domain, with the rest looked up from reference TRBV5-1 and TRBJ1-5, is KAGVTQTPRYLIKTRGQQVTLSCSPISGHRSVSWYQQTPGQGLQFLFEYFSETQRNKGNFPGRFSGRQFSNSRSEMNVSTLELGDSALYLCASSLGRDNQPQHFGDGTRLSIL.

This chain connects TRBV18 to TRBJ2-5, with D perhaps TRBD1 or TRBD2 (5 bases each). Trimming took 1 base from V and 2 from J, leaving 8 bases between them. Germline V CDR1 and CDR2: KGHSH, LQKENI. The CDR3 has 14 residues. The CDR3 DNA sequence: TGTGCCAGCTCACCACAGGGACCACAAGAGACCCAGTACTTC. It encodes CASSPQGPQETQYF. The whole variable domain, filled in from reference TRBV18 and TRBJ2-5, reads NAGVMQNPRHLVRRRGQEARLRCSPMKGHSHVYWYRQLPEEGLKFMVYLQKENIIDESGMPKERFSAEFPKEGPSILRIQQVVRGDSAAYFCASSPQGPQETQYFGPGTRLLVL.